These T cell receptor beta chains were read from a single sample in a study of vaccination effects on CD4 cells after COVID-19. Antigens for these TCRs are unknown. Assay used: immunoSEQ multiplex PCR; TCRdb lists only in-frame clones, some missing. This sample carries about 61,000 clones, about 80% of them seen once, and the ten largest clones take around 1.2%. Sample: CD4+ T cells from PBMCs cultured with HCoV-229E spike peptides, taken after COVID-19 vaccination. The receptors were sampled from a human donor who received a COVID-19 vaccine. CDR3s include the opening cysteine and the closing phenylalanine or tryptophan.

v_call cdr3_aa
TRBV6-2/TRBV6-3 CASSYSPTGLAGGADNEQFF
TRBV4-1 CASSYTGTPNTEAFF
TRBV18 CASSARVTGVTGELFF
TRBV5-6 CASSLERGRAEAFF
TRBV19 CASSTPFLRGAEAFF
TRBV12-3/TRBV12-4 CASSRTSNQPQHF
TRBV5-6 CASSLLRAVYGYTF
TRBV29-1 CSVEVNFGELFF
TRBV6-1 CASREGLAVNNEQFF
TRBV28 CASSRQGFTEAFF
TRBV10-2 CASSVGRGEKLFF
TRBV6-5 CASSWGPTGELFF
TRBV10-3 CAISPTGETEAFF
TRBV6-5 CASRKGRWRETQYF